Included here is one TCR beta chain sequence, with context. This sample is part of a study of blood T cell repertoires in COVID-19. Under the authors' procedure: Reference gene primers were amplified, and this amplification served to estimate nucleated cell counts. Assay used: immunoSEQ multiplex PCR; TCRdb lists only in-frame clones, some missing. V, J and clone size derive from that table, while D and trimming were established from the DNA sequence. Found here are 140,000 or so clones, about four fifths of them singletons; the top ten hold 1.6%. Cohort allocation depended upon clinical history that participants reported. V was shortened by 6 bases and J by 0 bases, with 23 bases between the two germline ends. CDR1 is MNHEY, CDR2 SMNVEV, per germline (reference sequence). The CDR3 extends over 18 amino acids.

V gene TRBV27 combines with J gene TRBJ1-1, with D maybe TRBD1 (6 bases). The sequence came from a woman under 30 who had been exposed to COVID-19. Sequenced material: PBMCs or T cells enriched from blood (not recorded which). The CDR3 spells CASRRVGGAGRMNTEAFF. The CDR3 DNA sequence: TGTGCCAGCAGACGGGTCGGGGGGGCAGGGCGGATGAACACTGAAGCTTTCTTT.